Listed below are T cell receptor beta chains from one sample, sequenced in a study of cytomegalovirus exposure and HLA in healthy donors. Assay: immunoSEQ multiplex PCR; the TCRdb copy retains only in-frame clones and omits some. This table has over 150,000 clones, around four fifths appearing once. The sequencing sample was made of PBMCs. All receptors come from a girl aged 10-17 years in good health and CMV-seropositive. The CDR3 runs from the conserved cysteine through the conserved F or W. The D gene is left open where the match is weak. Clone size is stated in some rows and not others, as once, few, many or a class when expanded.

D gene	V gene	J gene	clone size	CDR3 DNA	CDR3 protein
.	TRBV5-1	TRBJ2-1	few	TGCGCCAGCAGCTTGGAAGCTAACAATGAGCAGTTCTTC	CASSLEANNEQFF
TRBD2	TRBV9	TRBJ2-5	.	TGTGCCAGCAGCCGGACGAGCGGGGGGGCATTTGAGACCCAGTACTTC	CASSRTSGGAFETQYF
.	TRBV11-2	TRBJ1-1	once	TGTGCCAGCAGCTGCTCAGGGTGGAAGTGTGTGAACACTGAAGCTTTCTTT	CASSCSGWKCVNTEAFF
.	TRBV10-1	TRBJ1-1	.	TGCGCCAGCAGTGCGGGACAGAACACTGAAGCTTTCTTT	CASSAGQNTEAFF
.	TRBV7-3	TRBJ1-1	.	TGTGCCAGCAGCTTAACTCCAGGGGTTTTGAACACTGAAGCTTTCTTT	CASSLTPGVLNTEAFF
TRBD1	TRBV9	TRBJ1-1	.	TGTGCCAGCAGCCAGGGACAGGGGAACACTGAAGCTTTCTTT	CASSQGQGNTEAFF
.	TRBV10-1	TRBJ1-1	.	TGCGCCAGCAGTGAAGAGAACGGGGAAGCTTTCTTT	CASSEENGEAFF
TRBD1	TRBV30	TRBJ1-2	.	TGTGCCTGGAAAACCGGGACAGGGTGGCTCTATGGCTACACCTTC	CAWKTGTGWLYGYTF
TRBD1	TRBV6-1	TRBJ1-6	.	TGTGCCAGCAGTGAAAAAGACTGGGACAGGGAAGGATGGAATTCACCCCTCCACTTT	CASSEKDWDREGWNSPLHF
.	TRBV14	TRBJ1-1	.	TGTGCCAGCAGCCGGACACCGAACACTGAAGCTTTCTTT	CASSRTPNTEAFF
.	TRBV5-1	TRBJ2-3	.	TGCGCCAGCAGCTTGGTACGGGGAGGAGCAGATACGCAGTATTTT	CASSLVRGGADTQYF
TRBD1	TRBV9	TRBJ2-3	.	TGTGCCAGCAGCGTAGACGCCAGGGGGACAGATACGCAGTATTTT	CASSVDARGTDTQYF
TRBD1	TRBV18	TRBJ2-7	.	TGTGCCAGCTCACCACCTGTCCGACAGGGACCCTACGAGCAGTACTTC	CASSPPVRQGPYEQYF
TRBD2	TRBV4-2	TRBJ2-7	.	TGTGCCAGCAGCCAGGGTAGCGGGGGGGATTCCTACGAGCAGTACTTC	CASSQGSGGDSYEQYF
.	TRBV19	TRBJ1-6	.	TGTGCCAGTAGAGACAGAAATTCACCCCTCCACTTT	CASRDRNSPLHF